This T cell receptor (beta chain) was observed in a study of post-analysis software for immune sequencing data. General study results and limits: Multiple sclerosis was associated with a significant reduction in normalized Chao1 diversity relative to controls. Roughly 5 TRBV segments (TRBV5-6, TRBV5-1 and TRBV20-1 among them) occurred more frequently in patients than in controls.

In its sample, this clonotype was seen a few times. Its antigen is not known. Each TCR beta cDNA library carried unique molecular identifiers. T cells, roughly 0.9 to 11 million of them, yielded some 510,000 cDNA molecules. TCRdb itself ran the PCR reads through MiXCR, one entry per CDR3 protein. The data show 740,000 or so distinct CDR3 sequences, with approximately 50% seen just once and about 4.5% held by the top ten. Trimming pared 0 bases from V and 8 bases from J, leaving 15 bases between. The CDR3 sequence is 15 residues long. Looked up from germline, CDR1 is SGHRS and CDR2 is YFSETQ. The rearrangement uses TRBV5-1 and TRBJ2-1; D possibly corresponds to TRBD1 (7 bases). The TCR was taken from a girl between 5 and 17 years old with multiple sclerosis. The sample comprised blood. The CDR3 DNA reads as TGCGCCAGCAGCTTGGGAGGCGGAGGGGGCGATGAGCAGTTCTTC. Translating it yields CASSLGGGGGDEQFF. The full variable domain, its missing parts supplied by reference TRBV5-1 and TRBJ2-1, is KAGVTQTPRYLIKTRGQQVTLSCSPISGHRSVSWYQQTPGQGLQFLFEYFSETQRNKGNFPGRFSGRQFSNSRSEMNVSTLELGDSALYLCASSLGGGGGDEQFFGPGTRLTVL.